These 15 T cell receptor beta chains were sequenced from one sample in a study of beta chain features in type 1 diabetes. Every bit of the isolated RNA underwent reverse transcription, so sequencing read expressed TCRB transcripts. TCRdb's copy holds only in-frame clones and misses some; the assay was immunoSEQ multiplex PCR. The sample contains around 430,000 clones, 30% of which appear only once. The sequenced material came from naive CD4+ T cells from blood. The receptor source for this set is a man aged 18 to 29 in good health.

V usage is TRBV6-5 and J usage is TRBJ2-3; D possibly corresponds to TRBD2 (5 bases). The CDR3 has 15 residues. In germline, CDR1 is MNHEY, CDR2 SVGAGI. The germline V and J ends were trimmed by 6 bases and 4 bases, with 17 bases remaining between them. The CDR3 nucleotides are TGTGCCAGCAGATCCTTCGGGAATTTTGCAGATACGCAGTATTTT. It encodes CASRSFGNFADTQYF.

This chain links TRBV5-1 with TRBJ2-1; 9 bases fit TRBD1. The V and J ends lost 4 bases and 6 bases, in that order; junction bases with no gene match: 5. The CDR3 spans 14 residues. Germline V gene lookup returns CDR1 SGHRS and CDR2 YFSETQ. The CDR3 sequence is CASSEQGAGNEQFF. CDR3 in DNA: TGCGCCAGCAGCGAACAGGGGGCCGGCAATGAGCAGTTCTTC.

The chain couples TRBV5-4 to TRBJ1-2; 7 bases line up with TRBD1. In germline, CDR1 is SGHNT, CDR2 YYREEE (reference sequence). The V and J ends lost 4 bases and 0 bases, in that order; junction bases with no gene match: 6. The CDR3 has 15 amino acids. CDR3 in amino acids: CASSPQQGTNYGYTF. The CDR3 DNA follows: TGTGCCAGCAGCCCTCAACAGGGGACTAACTATGGCTACACCTTC.

Comment on this clone: The sample contains more than one DNA sequence encoding this CDR3. The chain links TRBV30 to TRBJ2-3, with 8 bases aligning to TRBD2. This CDR3 is 13 amino acids long. Per the germline V gene, CDR1 is GTSNPN and CDR2 is SVGIG (reference sequence). V was clipped by 5 bases and J by 2 bases; unmatched bases: 3. The chain's CDR3 is CAWSGGTTDTQYF. The CDR3 nucleotides read TGTGCCTGGTCGGGAGGGACCACAGATACGCAGTATTTT.

This clone was seen a few times. The chain carries TRBV5-1 and TRBJ2-2; D remains unclear. The V gene lost 4 bases and the J gene lost 1 base, with 8 bases spanning the gap. The CDR3 totals 14 residues. Germline V lookup: CDR1 SGHRS, CDR2 YFSETQ. The CDR3 reads CASSVNLNTGELFF. CDR3 DNA: TGCGCCAGCAGCGTCAACTTGAACACCGGGGAGCTGTTTTTT.

The chain combines TRBV7-2 with TRBJ2-7, with 7 nucleotides matching TRBD1. Germline V gene data show CDR1 as SGHTA and CDR2 as FQGNSA. J gave up 1 base and V 3 bases, and 3 bases lay outside the gene matches. CDR3 length: 14 amino acids. CDR3 DNA: TGTGCCAGCAGCTTTGACAGGGCGTCCTACGAGCAGTACTTC. Translated, it gives CASSFDRASYEQYF.

This clone was counted a few times. The rearrangement uses TRBV29-1 and TRBJ2-1; no clear D gene. The V gene lost 4 bases and the J gene lost 7 bases, with 8 bases spanning the gap. The CDR3 length is 11 residues. Germline V CDR1 and CDR2: SQVTM, ANQGSEA. CDR3 loop: CSVAQSNEQFF. CDR3 nucleotides: TGCAGCGTTGCACAGTCAAATGAGCAGTTCTTC.

J is TRBJ2-3 and V is TRBV7-2, with D perhaps TRBD1 or TRBD2 (5 bases each). With 0 bases removed from V and 4 bases from J, the gap between germline ends came to 11 bases. CDR3 length: 15 amino acids. From germline, CDR1 is SGHTA and CDR2 FQGNSA. CDR3: CASSLATLGADTQYF. As DNA, the CDR3 is TGTGCCAGCAGCTTAGCCACCCTGGGGGCAGATACGCAGTATTTT.

This chain uses TRBV30 with TRBJ2-6; D gene ambiguous. Germline loops: CDR1 GTSNPN, CDR2 SVGIG (reference sequence). The V end lost 5 bases, the J end lost 2 bases, and 4 bases lay between the germline ends. This CDR3 is 12 amino acids long. CDR3 nucleotide sequence: TGTGCCTGGGGGGCTGGGGCCAACGTCCTGACTTTC. Its protein product is CAWGAGANVLTF.

This clone has a handful of counts. This sequence joins TRBV7-2 and TRBJ2-1; 10 positions agree with TRBD2. The junction had 1 base not matched to a gene; V was cut back by 1 base and J by 7 bases. In germline, CDR1 is SGHTA, CDR2 FQGNSA. CDR3 length equals 14 residues. CDR3 in DNA: TGTGCCAGCAGCTTAGGGACTAGCGGAAATGAGCAGTTCTTC. It yields the protein CASSLGTSGNEQFF.

This clone was seen a handful of times. The J gene is TRBJ1-2, the V gene TRBV28; 7 bases map to TRBD1. The CDR3 contains 14 residues. V was pared by 6 bases and J by 4 bases, with 8 bases of the junction left unmatched. Germline V gives CDR1 MDHEN, CDR2 SYDVKM. The CDR3 DNA is TGTGCCAGCAGCCCGGGACAGAGGATCTATGGCTACACCTTC. It encodes CASSPGQRIYGYTF.

This clone was observed a handful of times. This chain joins TRBV30 and TRBJ2-3; 9 bases align to TRBD1. Trimming cost V 2 bases and J 3 bases; bases outside gene matches: 6. The CDR3 is 15 amino acids. Per germline, CDR1 GTSNPN and CDR2 SVGIG (reference sequence). The CDR3 bases are TGTGCCTGGAGTCCTGGGACAGGGAGAACAGATACGCAGTATTTT. This codes for CAWSPGTGRTDTQYF. Drawing the rest from reference TRBV30 and TRBJ2-3, the complete variable domain is SQTIHQWPATLVQPVGSPLSLECTVEGTSNPNLYWYRQAAGRGLQLLFYSVGIGQISSEVPQNLSASRPQDRQFILSSKKLLLSDSGFYLCAWSPGTGRTDTQYFGPGTRLTVL.

Comments on this clone: A read error may produce the germline difference seen at one junction end. The chain joins TRBV2 to TRBJ2-3, with 10 positions matching TRBD1. The CDR3 totals 12 residues. From germline, CDR1 is SNHLY and CDR2 FYNNEI. The CDR3, as DNA: TGTGCCAGCAGCGAAACACCGGGACAGGGGATTTTT. Translation gives CASSETPGQGIF.

This sequence joins TRBV7-9 and TRBJ2-3; D may match TRBD1 or TRBD2 (5 bases each). Per germline, CDR1 SEHNR and CDR2 FQNEAQ (reference sequence). V was clipped by 3 bases and J by 1 base, with 11 bases between them. The CDR3 has 15 residues. The CDR3 DNA reads as TGTGCCAGCAGCTTGAGGGGCGCTGGCACAGATACGCAGTATTTT. Protein: CASSLRGAGTDTQYF.

The chain recombines TRBV30 with TRBJ2-1; D is perhaps TRBD2 (5 bases). CDR1 is GTSNPN and CDR2 is SVGIG in the germline V gene (reference sequence). V lost 1 base and J lost 5, with 9 bases in between. The CDR3 is 13 amino acids. The chain's CDR3 is CAWSGTGNNEQFF. CDR3 DNA sequence: TGTGCCTGGAGTGGGACTGGAAACAATGAGCAGTTCTTC.